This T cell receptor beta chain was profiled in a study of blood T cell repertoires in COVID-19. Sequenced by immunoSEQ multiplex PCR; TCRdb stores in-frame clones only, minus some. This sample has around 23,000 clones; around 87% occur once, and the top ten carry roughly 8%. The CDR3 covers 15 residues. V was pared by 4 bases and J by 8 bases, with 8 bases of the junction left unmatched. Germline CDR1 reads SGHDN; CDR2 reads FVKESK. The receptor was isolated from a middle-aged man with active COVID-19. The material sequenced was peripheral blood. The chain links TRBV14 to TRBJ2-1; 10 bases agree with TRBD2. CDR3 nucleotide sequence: TGTGCCAGCAGCCCCCTAGCGGGAGTGTGGGATGAGCAGTTCTTC. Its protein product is CASSPLAGVWDEQFF.